The T cell receptor (beta chain) under discussion was sequenced for a study of blood T cell repertoires in COVID-19. Authors' processing steps: Amplification with reference gene primers provided the estimates of nucleated cell counts. Profiling relied on immunoSEQ multiplex PCR, and the TCRdb table lists in-frame clones only, not all of them. Clone size and V and J calls were adopted from that table, with D and trimming inferred from the DNA. This table has just over 250,000 clones, 86% appearing once. There are 16 residues in the CDR3. The rearrangement joins TRBV21-1 to TRBJ2-2; whether TRBD1, the table's D call, matches the DNA was not checked. TRBV21-1 is an annotated pseudogene. The sequence was obtained from a man between 35 and 55 years old who had recovered from COVID-19. Sequences were obtained from peripheral blood. The CDR3 here is CASSTRDKVNTGELFF. The CDR3 coding sequence is TGTGCCAGCAGCACCAGGGACAAGGTGAACACCGGGGAGCTGTTTTTT.